This TCR beta chain stems from a study of T cells in Graves' hyperthyroidism and ophthalmopathy. Whole-study context: Pretreatment peripheral blood was obtained at initial diagnosis. Study conclusions and caveats: Most clonotypes expanded in the thyroid (above 0.001) were also present in blood. The authors' 13 V-J model separated ophthalmopathy from stable hyperthyroidism.

The CDR3 extends over 14 amino acids. Germline V CDR1 and CDR2: LGHDT, YNNKEL (reference sequence). With 1 base removed from V and 1 base from J, the gap between germline ends came to 7 bases. About this clonotype: No antigen is known for it.

Regions amplified from RNA transcripts were the TCR beta CDR3 regions. The HTBI primer set drove a first-round RT-PCR of the TCR CDR3. TCRdb reprocessed the multiplex PCR reads with MiXCR, giving one entry per CDR3 protein. The table has about 360,000 distinct CDR3 sequences, 25% seen once. The chain has TRBV3-1 and TRBJ2-5; D uncertain. Sequencing input: blood. The sequence came from a middle-aged man with Graves' hyperthyroidism. Written as DNA, the CDR3 is TGTGCCAGCAGCCAAGGGATAGTCCAAGAGACCCAGTACTTC. This gives the protein CASSQGIVQETQYF.